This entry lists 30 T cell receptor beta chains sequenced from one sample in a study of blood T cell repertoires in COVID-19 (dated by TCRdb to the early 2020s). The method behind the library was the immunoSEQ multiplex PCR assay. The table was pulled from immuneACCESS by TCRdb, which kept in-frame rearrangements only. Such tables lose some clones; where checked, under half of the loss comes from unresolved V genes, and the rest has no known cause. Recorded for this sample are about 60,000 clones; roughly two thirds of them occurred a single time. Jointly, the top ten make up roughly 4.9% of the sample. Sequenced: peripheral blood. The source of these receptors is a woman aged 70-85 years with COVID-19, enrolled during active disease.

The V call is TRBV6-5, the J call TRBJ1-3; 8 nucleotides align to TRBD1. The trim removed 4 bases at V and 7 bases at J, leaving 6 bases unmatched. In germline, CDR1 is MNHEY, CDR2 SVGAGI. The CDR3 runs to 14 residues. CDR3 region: CASSSRTGLNTIYF. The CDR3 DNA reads TGTGCCAGCAGTTCTCGGACAGGGTTGAACACCATATATTTT.

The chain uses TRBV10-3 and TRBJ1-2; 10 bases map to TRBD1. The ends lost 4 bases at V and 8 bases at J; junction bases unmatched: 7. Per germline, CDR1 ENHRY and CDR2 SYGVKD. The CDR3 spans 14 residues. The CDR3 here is CAISGQGTGVGYTF. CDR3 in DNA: TGTGCCATCAGTGGGCAGGGGACAGGGGTCGGCTACACCTTC.

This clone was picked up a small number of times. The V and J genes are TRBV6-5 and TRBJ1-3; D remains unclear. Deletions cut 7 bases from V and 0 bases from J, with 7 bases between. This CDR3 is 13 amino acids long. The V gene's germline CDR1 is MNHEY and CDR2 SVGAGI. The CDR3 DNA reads TGTGCCAGCAAAGAGAGCTCTGGAAACACCATATATTTT. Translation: CASKESSGNTIYF.

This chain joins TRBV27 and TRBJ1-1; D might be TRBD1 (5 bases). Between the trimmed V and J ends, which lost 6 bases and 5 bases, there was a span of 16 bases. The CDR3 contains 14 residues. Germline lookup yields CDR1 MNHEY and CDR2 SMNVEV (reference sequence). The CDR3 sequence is CASRAPGGVTEAFF. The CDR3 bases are TGTGCCAGCAGGGCTCCCGGGGGTGTGACTGAAGCTTTCTTT.

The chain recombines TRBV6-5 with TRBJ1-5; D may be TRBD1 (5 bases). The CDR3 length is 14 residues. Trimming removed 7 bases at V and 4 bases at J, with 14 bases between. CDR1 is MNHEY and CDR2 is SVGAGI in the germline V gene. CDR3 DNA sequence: TGTGCCAGCACCAATGGGGAGGGGAATCAGCCCCAGCATTTT. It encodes CASTNGEGNQPQHF.

CDR3 DNA: TGTGCCAGCAGACCGGGACTAGCGAACACAGATACGCAGTATTTT. It yields the protein CASRPGLANTDTQYF. The V gene is TRBV9, the J gene TRBJ2-3; 10 nucleotides agree with TRBD2. CDR1 SGDLS and CDR2 YYNGEE come from the germline V gene. CDR3 size: 15 residues. The trim removed 5 bases at V and 2 bases at J, leaving 5 bases unmatched.

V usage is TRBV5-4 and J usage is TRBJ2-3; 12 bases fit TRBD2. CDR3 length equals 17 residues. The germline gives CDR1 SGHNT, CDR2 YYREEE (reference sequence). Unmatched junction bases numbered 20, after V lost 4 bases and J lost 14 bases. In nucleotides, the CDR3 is TGTGCCAGCAGCGGGGGGAGGGAAGGACTAGCGGGGTCCCGACGGTATTTT. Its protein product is CASSGGREGLAGSRRYF.

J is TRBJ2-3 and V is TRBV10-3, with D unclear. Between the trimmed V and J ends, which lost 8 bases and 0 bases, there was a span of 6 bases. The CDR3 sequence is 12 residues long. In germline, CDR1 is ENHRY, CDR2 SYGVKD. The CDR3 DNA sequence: TGTGCCATCGGTGCTAGCACAGATACGCAGTATTTT. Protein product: CAIGASTDTQYF.

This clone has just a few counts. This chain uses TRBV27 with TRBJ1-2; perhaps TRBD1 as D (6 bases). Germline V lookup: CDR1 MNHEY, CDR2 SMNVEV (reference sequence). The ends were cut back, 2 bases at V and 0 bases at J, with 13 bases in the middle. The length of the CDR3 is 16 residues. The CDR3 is CASSLRAGEANYGYTF. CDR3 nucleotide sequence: TGTGCCAGCAGTTTAAGGGCAGGGGAAGCTAACTATGGCTACACCTTC.

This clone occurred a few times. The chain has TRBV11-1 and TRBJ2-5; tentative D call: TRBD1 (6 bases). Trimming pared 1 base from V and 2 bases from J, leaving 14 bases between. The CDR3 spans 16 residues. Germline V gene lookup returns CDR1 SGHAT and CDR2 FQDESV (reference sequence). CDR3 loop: CASSLVSLTGQETQYF. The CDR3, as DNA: TGTGCCAGCAGCTTAGTATCCTTGACAGGTCAAGAGACCCAGTACTTC.

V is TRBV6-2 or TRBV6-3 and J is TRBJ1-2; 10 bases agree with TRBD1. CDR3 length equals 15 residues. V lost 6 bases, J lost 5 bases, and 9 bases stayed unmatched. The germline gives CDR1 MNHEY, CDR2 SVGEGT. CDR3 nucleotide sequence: TGTGCCAGCAGCCCCCCCGGGACAGGGGTTTATGGCTACACCTTC. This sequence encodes CASSPPGTGVYGYTF.

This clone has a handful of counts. As DNA, the CDR3 is TGTGCCAGCAGCTTATCAGGGTCCTTCACTAATGAAAAACTGTTTTTT. It specifies CASSLSGSFTNEKLFF. The chain carries TRBV5-4 and TRBJ1-4; tentative D call: TRBD1 (5 bases). The ends were cut back, 2 bases at V and 2 bases at J, with 13 bases in the middle. This CDR3 contains 16 residues. Germline V gene lookup returns CDR1 SGHNT and CDR2 YYREEE (reference sequence).

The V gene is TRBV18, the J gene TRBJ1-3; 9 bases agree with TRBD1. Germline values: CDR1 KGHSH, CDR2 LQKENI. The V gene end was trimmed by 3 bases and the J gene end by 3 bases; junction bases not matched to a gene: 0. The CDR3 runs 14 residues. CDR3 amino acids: CASSPGQGGNTIYF. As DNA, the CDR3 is TGTGCCAGCTCACCGGGACAGGGTGGAAACACCATATATTTT.

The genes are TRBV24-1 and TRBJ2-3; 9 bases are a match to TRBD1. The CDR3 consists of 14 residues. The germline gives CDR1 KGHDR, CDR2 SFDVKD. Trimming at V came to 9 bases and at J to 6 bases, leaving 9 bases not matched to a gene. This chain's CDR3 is CATGTGFSHDTQYF. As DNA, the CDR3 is TGTGCCACCGGGACAGGGTTTTCACACGATACGCAGTATTTT.

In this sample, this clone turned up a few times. CDR3 region: CASSPGRGNLGANVLTF. CDR3 sequence (DNA): TGTGCCAGCAGCCCCGGCAGGGGGAATCTTGGGGCCAACGTCCTGACTTTC. V gene TRBV7-2 combines with J gene TRBJ2-6; 7 bases align to TRBD1. Trimming removed 5 bases from V and 3 bases from J; junction bases left unmatched: 10. The CDR3 spans 17 residues. CDR1 is SGHTA, CDR2 FQGNSA, per germline.

CDR3 nucleotide sequence: TGCGCCAGCAGCTGGGGACAGACAGGGAACACTGAAGCTTTCTTT. Protein sequence: CASSWGQTGNTEAFF. The chain carries TRBV5-1 and TRBJ1-1; the match to TRBD1 covers 7 bases. The junction had 6 bases not matched to a gene; V was cut back by 3 bases and J by 1 base. This CDR3 is 15 amino acids long. CDR1 is SGHRS and CDR2 is YFSETQ in the germline V gene.

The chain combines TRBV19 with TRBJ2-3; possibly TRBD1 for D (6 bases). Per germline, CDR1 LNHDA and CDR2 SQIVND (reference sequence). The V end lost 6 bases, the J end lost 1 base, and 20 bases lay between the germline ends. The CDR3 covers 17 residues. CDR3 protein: CASSRGRDTRGTDTQYF. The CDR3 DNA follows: TGTGCCAGTAGCAGGGGTCGAGATACGAGGGGCACAGATACGCAGTATTTT.

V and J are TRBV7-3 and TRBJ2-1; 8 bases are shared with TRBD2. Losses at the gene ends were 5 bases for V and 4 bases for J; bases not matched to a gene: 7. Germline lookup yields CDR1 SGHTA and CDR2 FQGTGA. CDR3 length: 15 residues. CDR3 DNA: TGTGCCAGCAGCCCCGGGTTAGCGGGATACAATGAGCAGTTCTTC. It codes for CASSPGLAGYNEQFF.

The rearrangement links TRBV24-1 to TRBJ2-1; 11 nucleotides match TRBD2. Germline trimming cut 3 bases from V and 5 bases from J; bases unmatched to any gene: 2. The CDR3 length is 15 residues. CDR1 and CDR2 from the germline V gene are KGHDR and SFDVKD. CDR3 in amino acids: CATSDPGLADNEQFF. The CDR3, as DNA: TGTGCCACCAGTGATCCGGGACTAGCGGACAATGAGCAGTTCTTC.

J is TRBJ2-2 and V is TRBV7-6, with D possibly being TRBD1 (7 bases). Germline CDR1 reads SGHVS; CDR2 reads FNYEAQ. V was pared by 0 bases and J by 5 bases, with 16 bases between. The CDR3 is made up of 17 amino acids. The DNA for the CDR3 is TGTGCCAGCAGCTTAGCCCCGAACAGGGGAGGAACCGGGGAGCTGTTTTTT. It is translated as CASSLAPNRGGTGELFF. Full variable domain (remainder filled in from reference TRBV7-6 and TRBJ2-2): GAGVSQSPRYKVTKRGQDVALRCDPISGHVSLYWYRQALGQGPEFLTYFNYEAQQDKSGLPNDRFSAERPEGSISTLTIQRTEQRDSAMYRCASSLAPNRGGTGELFFGEGSRLTVL.

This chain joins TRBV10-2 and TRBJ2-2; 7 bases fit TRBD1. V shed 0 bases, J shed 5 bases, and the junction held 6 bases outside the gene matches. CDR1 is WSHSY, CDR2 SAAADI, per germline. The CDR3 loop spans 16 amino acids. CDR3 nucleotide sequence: TGCGCCAGCAGTGAGTCCCAGGGGGTTTTGACCGGGGAGCTGTTTTTT. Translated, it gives CASSESQGVLTGELFF.

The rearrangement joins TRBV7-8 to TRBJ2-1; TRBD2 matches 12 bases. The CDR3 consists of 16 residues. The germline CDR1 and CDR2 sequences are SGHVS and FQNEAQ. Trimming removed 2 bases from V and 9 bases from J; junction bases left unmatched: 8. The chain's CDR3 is CASSLRSLAGGGEQFF. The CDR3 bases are TGTGCCAGCAGCTTACGCTCACTAGCGGGAGGAGGTGAGCAGTTCTTC.

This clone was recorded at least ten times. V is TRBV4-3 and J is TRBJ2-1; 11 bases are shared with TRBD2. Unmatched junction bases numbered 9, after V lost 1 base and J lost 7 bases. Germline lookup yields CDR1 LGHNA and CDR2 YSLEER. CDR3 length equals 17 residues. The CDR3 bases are TGCGCCAGCAGCCAAGTCCTGACGGCTAGCGGGGGGAATGAGCAGTTCTTC. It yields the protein CASSQVLTASGGNEQFF.

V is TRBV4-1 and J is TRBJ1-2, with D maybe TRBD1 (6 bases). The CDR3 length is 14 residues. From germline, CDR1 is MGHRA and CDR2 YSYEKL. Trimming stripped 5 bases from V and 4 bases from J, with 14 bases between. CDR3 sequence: CASSNRDPSYGYTF. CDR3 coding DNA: TGCGCCAGCAGCAACAGGGATCCAAGCTATGGCTACACCTTC.

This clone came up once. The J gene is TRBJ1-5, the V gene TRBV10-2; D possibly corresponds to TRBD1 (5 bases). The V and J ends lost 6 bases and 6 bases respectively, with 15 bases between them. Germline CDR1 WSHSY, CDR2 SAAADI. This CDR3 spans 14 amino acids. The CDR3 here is CASRDYLGGQPQHF. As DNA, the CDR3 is TGCGCCAGCAGAGACTACCTGGGGGGTCAGCCCCAGCATTTT.

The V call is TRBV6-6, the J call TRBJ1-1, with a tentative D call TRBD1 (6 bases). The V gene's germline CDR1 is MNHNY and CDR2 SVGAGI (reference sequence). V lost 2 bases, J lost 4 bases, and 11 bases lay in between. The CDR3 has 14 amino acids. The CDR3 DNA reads TGTGCCAGCAGTTACACGTGGGGGCCCACTGAAGCTTTCTTT. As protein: CASSYTWGPTEAFF.

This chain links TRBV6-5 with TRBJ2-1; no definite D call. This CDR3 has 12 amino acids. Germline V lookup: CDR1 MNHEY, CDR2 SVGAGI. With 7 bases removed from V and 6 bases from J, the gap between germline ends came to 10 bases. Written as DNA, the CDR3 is TGTGCCAGCAACGATTCGGGCAATGAGCAGTTCTTC. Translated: CASNDSGNEQFF.

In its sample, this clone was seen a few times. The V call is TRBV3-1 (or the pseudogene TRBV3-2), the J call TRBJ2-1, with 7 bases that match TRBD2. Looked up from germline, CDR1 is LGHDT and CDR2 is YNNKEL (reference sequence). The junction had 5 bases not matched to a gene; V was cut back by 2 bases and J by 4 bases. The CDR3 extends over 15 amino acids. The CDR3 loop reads CASSQQAGSYNEQFF. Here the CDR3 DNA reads TGTGCCAGCAGCCAACAAGCGGGATCGTACAATGAGCAGTTCTTC.

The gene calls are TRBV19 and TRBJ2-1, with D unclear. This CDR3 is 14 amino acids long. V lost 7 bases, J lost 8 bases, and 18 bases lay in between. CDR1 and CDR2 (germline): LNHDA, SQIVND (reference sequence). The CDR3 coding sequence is TGTGCCAGTACCACCCCCGGCCTTCGGGATGAGCAGTTCTTC. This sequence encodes CASTTPGLRDEQFF.

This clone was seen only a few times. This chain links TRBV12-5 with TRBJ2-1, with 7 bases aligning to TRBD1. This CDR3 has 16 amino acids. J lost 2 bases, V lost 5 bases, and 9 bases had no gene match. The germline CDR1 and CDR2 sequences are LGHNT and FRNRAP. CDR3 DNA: TGTGCTAGTGGTACCCCGGCCAGGGGGACCTACAATGAGCAGTTCTTC. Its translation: CASGTPARGTYNEQFF.